Listed below are T cell receptor beta chains from one sample, sequenced in a study of blood T cell repertoires in COVID-19. Repertoires were generated with immunoSEQ multiplex PCR, while TCRdb's copy carries only in-frame clones and drops some. The table has under 200,000 clones, around 84% seen once. The sample was peripheral blood. The receptors here all came from a man aged 25 to 40 with active or convalescent COVID-19. Both conserved end residues are part of each CDR3. The D gene is left open where the match is weak. Size is stated for part of the rows, as once, few or many counts, or as a class when the clone is expanded.

cdr3_aa cdr3_nt j_call d_call clone_size cdr3_length v_call
CASSLAPTGSYGYTF TGTGCCAGCAGCTTAGCGCCGACAGGGAGCTATGGCTACACCTTC TRBJ1-2 TRBD1 . 15 TRBV7-9
CAIHQGTANTEAFF TGTGCCATCCACCAGGGGACAGCTAACACTGAAGCTTTCTTT TRBJ1-1 TRBD1 . 14 TRBV10-3
CASSPSRAYNEQFF TGTGCCAGCTCCCCCTCGAGGGCCTACAATGAGCAGTTCTTC TRBJ2-1 . few 14 TRBV7-2
CASSLLTSGTDTQYF TGTGCCAGCAGCTTACTGACTAGCGGTACAGATACGCAGTATTTT TRBJ2-3 TRBD2 . 15 TRBV7-8
CATRERTDTQYF TGTGCCACCCGGGAGCGAACAGATACGCAGTATTTT TRBJ2-3 . . 12 TRBV27
CASRYGWGGDQPQHF TGTGCCAGCCGCTACGGGTGGGGAGGGGATCAGCCCCAGCATTTT TRBJ1-5 . . 15 TRBV27
CASRTARQGAGRTEAFF TGTGCCAGCAGAACCGCCCGACAGGGCGCGGGTAGGACTGAAGCTTTCTTT TRBJ1-1 TRBD1 . 17 TRBV27
CASSLPGDSSYEQYF TGTGCCAGCAGCTTGCCCGGGGACAGCTCCTACGAGCAGTACTTC TRBJ2-7 TRBD1 . 15 TRBV5-5
CASDGARRNGYTF TGTGCCAGCGATGGGGCCAGGAGAAATGGCTACACCTTC TRBJ1-2 . . 13 TRBV28
CASSLDAGREAFF TGTGCCAGCAGCTTAGATGCGGGGAGAGAAGCTTTCTTT TRBJ1-1 . . 13 TRBV7-9
CASRGQISENEQFF TGTGCCAGCAGGGGACAGATTTCGGAGAATGAGCAGTTCTTC TRBJ2-1 TRBD1 . 14 TRBV2
CSVVPGQGAEVNEQFF TGCAGCGTCGTCCCGGGACAGGGGGCGGAGGTCAATGAGCAGTTCTTC TRBJ2-1 TRBD1 . 16 TRBV29-1
CATRGGGGNQETQYF TGTGCCACCAGGGGCGGCGGGGGCAATCAAGAGACCCAGTACTTC TRBJ2-5 . . 15 TRBV10-3
CASSLPGSRNEQFF TGTGCCAGCAGCTTACCGGGATCCCGCAATGAGCAGTTCTTC TRBJ2-1 . . 14 TRBV5-8
CATSDGRGLVNQPQHF TGTGCCACCAGTGACGGACGGGGTTTGGTTAATCAGCCCCAGCATTTT TRBJ1-5 . . 16 TRBV24-1
CATSDLIGGEQFF TGTGCCACCAGTGATTTAATAGGGGGTGAGCAGTTCTTC TRBJ2-1 . . 13 TRBV24-1
CASSYAEGPDTQYF TGTGCCAGCAGTTACGCGGAGGGTCCAGATACGCAGTATTTT TRBJ2-3 . . 14 TRBV6-5
CASSSTLGGGEGYTF TGTGCCAGCAGCTCCACCCTTGGGGGGGGCGAGGGCTACACCTTC TRBJ1-2 . . 15 TRBV7-2
CSGTGGYNEQFF TGCAGCGGCACGGGGGGTTACAATGAGCAGTTCTTC TRBJ2-1 TRBD2 . 12 TRBV29-1
CASSVLAGVRYNEQFF TGTGCCAGCAGTGTCTTAGCTGGAGTGAGGTACAATGAGCAGTTCTTC TRBJ2-1 . . 16 TRBV27
CASSVASEFPYEQYF TGTGCCAGCAGCGTAGCAAGCGAATTCCCCTACGAGCAGTACTTC TRBJ2-7 . . 15 TRBV9
CASSQETELGVRPNSPLHF TGCGCCAGCAGCCAAGAAACGGAGCTCGGTGTCAGACCAAATTCACCCCTCCACTTT TRBJ1-6 . . 19 TRBV4-1
CASSQGLAGGAPKNIQYF TGCGCCAGCAGCCAGGGACTAGCGGGGGGGGCTCCCAAAAACATTCAGTACTTC TRBJ2-4 TRBD2 . 18 TRBV4-1
CASSYLGTGGYEQYF TGTGCCAGCAGCTACCTCGGGACAGGGGGCTACGAGCAGTACTTC TRBJ2-7 TRBD1 . 15 TRBV7-2
CATSRGQATGNQPQHF TGTGCCACCAGCAGAGGTCAAGCGACGGGAAATCAGCCCCAGCATTTT TRBJ1-5 . . 16 TRBV15
CASTLDRGRNTIYF TGTGCCAGTACTCTCGACAGGGGAAGAAACACCATATATTTT TRBJ1-3 TRBD1 . 14 TRBV19
CASRGTGNTEAFF TGCGCCAGCAGGGGGACAGGGAACACTGAAGCTTTCTTT TRBJ1-1 TRBD1 . 13 TRBV10-2
CATGGLVDTGELFF TGTGCCACCGGAGGGCTAGTCGACACCGGGGAGCTGTTTTTT TRBJ2-2 . . 14 TRBV7-9
CASSPTARGRAETQYF TGTGCCAGCAGCCCTACAGCCCGCGGGAGGGCGGAGACCCAGTACTTC TRBJ2-5 TRBD2 . 16 TRBV7-9
CATSDTSGRSYNEQFF TGTGCCACCAGTGATACGAGCGGGAGGTCCTACAATGAGCAGTTCTTC TRBJ2-1 TRBD2 . 16 TRBV24-1
CASRGDSGNTIYF TGTGCCAGCCGGGGGGACTCTGGAAACACCATATATTTT TRBJ1-3 . . 13 TRBV2
CASSQNQGSNQPQHF TGCGCCAGCAGCCAAAACCAGGGAAGCAATCAGCCCCAGCATTTT TRBJ1-5 . . 15 TRBV4-1
CASSPPGQAADTQYF TGTGCCAGCAGCCCACCGGGACAGGCAGCGGATACGCAGTATTTT TRBJ2-3 TRBD1 . 15 TRBV13
CASRHTGMGSPLHF TGTGCCAGCAGACATACAGGGATGGGTTCACCCCTCCACTTT TRBJ1-6 . once 14 TRBV7-9
CASRLGGTGYGYTF TGTGCCAGCAGGCTGGGAGGGACAGGCTATGGCTACACCTTC TRBJ1-2 TRBD1 once 14 TRBV7-2
CASSEGTSGRVQFF TGTGCCAGCAGCGAAGGGACTAGCGGGAGGGTGCAGTTCTTC TRBJ2-1 TRBD2 . 14 TRBV13
CSAQGNEQFF TGCAGTGCACAGGGAAATGAGCAGTTCTTC TRBJ2-1 . once 10 TRBV20-1
CASSQAGTPVDYTF TGCGCCAGCAGCCAAGCCGGGACTCCTGTTGACTACACCTTC TRBJ1-2 . . 14 TRBV4-1
CASRGREANEQFF TGTGCCAGCAGAGGTCGGGAGGCCAATGAGCAGTTCTTC TRBJ2-1 TRBD2 . 13 TRBV25-1
CASSLVFGNTGELFF TGTGCCAGCAGCTTAGTGTTCGGGAACACCGGGGAGCTGTTTTTT TRBJ2-2 . . 15 TRBV7-2
CAWRRIGLAATDTQYF TGTGCCTGGAGAAGAATAGGACTAGCGGCCACAGATACGCAGTATTTT TRBJ2-3 TRBD2 . 16 TRBV30
CASSDGGPTEAFF TGTGCCAGCAGTGACGGGGGCCCCACTGAAGCTTTCTTT TRBJ1-1 . . 13 TRBV6-4
CASSVGEGRGYTF TGTGCCAGCAGCGTAGGGGAAGGGAGGGGCTACACCTTC TRBJ1-2 . . 13 TRBV9
CASSIGSGDTQYF TGTGCCAGTAGTATAGGCTCAGGGGATACGCAGTATTTT TRBJ2-3 . . 13 TRBV19
CASSPGQFATNEKLFF TGTGCCAGCAGCCCCGGACAGTTTGCAACTAATGAAAAACTGTTTTTT TRBJ1-4 . once 16 TRBV7-9
CASVPGLAGGASDTQYF TGTGCCAGTGTTCCGGGACTAGCGGGGGGGGCGTCAGATACGCAGTATTTT TRBJ2-3 TRBD2 . 17 TRBV19